These T cell receptor beta chains were read from a single sample in a study of blood T cell repertoires in COVID-19. Some clones are missing from TCRdb's copy, which holds only in-frame ones; the method was immunoSEQ multiplex PCR. The repertoire holds 270,000 or so clones, with 82% as singletons. Material: peripheral blood. All receptors come from a woman aged 18-29 years with acute or convalescent COVID-19. The CDR3 runs from the conserved cysteine through the conserved F or W. The D gene is left open where the match is weak. Clone sizes are given selectively: once, few, many, or a class where the clone is expanded.

d_call	v_call	j_call	clone_size	cdr3_nt	cdr3_aa
.	TRBV28	TRBJ2-1	once	TGTGCCAGCAGTTTAACCAGGGACAAGCAGTTCTTC	CASSLTRDKQFF
.	TRBV29-1	TRBJ1-4	.	TGCAGCGTTTGGTCAGCTAATGAAAAACTGTTTTTT	CSVWSANEKLFF
TRBD1	TRBV28	TRBJ1-5	.	TGTGCCAGCAGTTCATACAGGGGGCTGGGGATACGGCAGCCCCAGCATTTT	CASSSYRGLGIRQPQHF
.	TRBV9	TRBJ2-1	.	TGTGCCAGCAGCCTACGGAGTAACAATGAGCAGTTCTTC	CASSLRSNNEQFF
TRBD1	TRBV18	TRBJ2-5	.	TGTGCCAGCTCACCACTAGGACAGGGGCGAGAGACCCAGTACTTC	CASSPLGQGRETQYF
TRBD2	TRBV9	TRBJ2-1	.	TGTGCCAGCAGCAGGGGACTAGCGGGCTACAATGAGCAGTTCTTC	CASSRGLAGYNEQFF
TRBD1	TRBV28	TRBJ1-1	.	TGTGCCAGCAGTTTAGGTAGGGGGCGAAGCGGCACTGAAGCTTTCTTT	CASSLGRGRSGTEAFF
TRBD2	TRBV3-1/TRBV3-2	TRBJ2-7	.	TGTGCCAGCAGCCAAGATGGGACTACAAGTTTCTACGAGCAGTACTTC	CASSQDGTTSFYEQYF
.	TRBV15	TRBJ2-3	.	TGTGCCACCAGCAGGTTCGCGGGACTGCCCGGCACAGATACGCAGTATTTT	CATSRFAGLPGTDTQYF
.	TRBV6-6	TRBJ1-6	once	TGTGCCAGCAGAGTAAACGGCCCAGGGACACATTCACCCCTCCACTTT	CASRVNGPGTHSPLHF
TRBD1	TRBV9	TRBJ2-1	few	TGTGCCAGCAGCGTGGGGGACAGCTCCTACAATGAGCAGTTCTTC	CASSVGDSSYNEQFF
.	TRBV24-1	TRBJ1-5	.	TGTGCCACCAGGGACAAACTAAGCAATCAGCCCCAGCATTTT	CATRDKLSNQPQHF
.	TRBV5-4	TRBJ2-3	.	TGTGCCAGCAGCTTGGTCCAGCGGAGTTATAGCACAGATACGCAGTATTTT	CASSLVQRSYSTDTQYF
TRBD1	TRBV6-6	TRBJ1-1	.	TGTGCCAGCAGACAGGGGAGAAGGACTGAAGCTTTCTTT	CASRQGRRTEAFF
.	TRBV11-2	TRBJ1-2	.	TGTGCCAGCAGACCACTCGGGGTGCGCTATGGCTACACCTTC	CASRPLGVRYGYTF
.	TRBV27	TRBJ2-1	.	TGTGCCAGCAGTTTATCCCGCGCGGGCGAGCAGTTCTTC	CASSLSRAGEQFF
TRBD1	TRBV7-2	TRBJ1-3	.	TGTGCCAGCAGCGCCTCAGGGGGCTCCGGAAACACCATATATTTT	CASSASGGSGNTIYF
.	TRBV7-2	TRBJ2-5	few	TGTGCCAGCAGAGGACTCCCCAGAGAGACCCAGTACTTC	CASRGLPRETQYF
.	TRBV7-6	TRBJ1-2	.	TGTGCCAGCAGCTTAGGACCGGGATCGGGAGGCTACACCTTC	CASSLGPGSGGYTF
.	TRBV25-1	TRBJ2-3	.	TGTGCCAGTGCAACAGGGATTCTCTCAGATACGCAGTATTTT	CASATGILSDTQYF